Listed below are T cell receptor beta chains from one sample, sequenced in a study of blood T cell repertoires in COVID-19. Assay used: immunoSEQ multiplex PCR; TCRdb lists only in-frame clones, some missing. The table shows some 180,000 clones, with 75% to 90% occurring only once. Sequencing was done on a sample of peripheral blood. The receptors were gathered from a woman aged 55 to 70 with acute or convalescent COVID-19. CDR3s leave out the opening cysteine and the closing phenylalanine or tryptophan. The D gene is left open where the match is weak. Clone size is not always given. Where it is, it says once, few, many or a class for expanded clones.

D gene: .
clone size: .
V gene: TRBV3-1/TRBV3-2
CDR3 protein: ASSQDRGIGPQH

D gene: .
clone size: .
V gene: TRBV7-9
CDR3 protein: ASSLLGNTIY

D gene: .
clone size: .
V gene: TRBV15
CDR3 protein: ATSRTFTEAF

D gene: TRBD2
clone size: few
V gene: TRBV30
CDR3 protein: AWSVFSGRAGEQY

D gene: TRBD1
clone size: .
V gene: TRBV4-1
CDR3 protein: ASSHPGQGSDTQY

D gene: .
clone size: .
V gene: TRBV5-1
CDR3 protein: ASSSAGAKNTEAF

D gene: TRBD1
clone size: .
V gene: TRBV7-6
CDR3 protein: ASSSVTGVSSYNEQF

D gene: TRBD1
clone size: .
V gene: TRBV27
CDR3 protein: ASSPLRTGGLRNYGYT

D gene: .
clone size: .
V gene: TRBV27
CDR3 protein: ASSPQRGNSGYT

D gene: TRBD2
clone size: .
V gene: TRBV30
CDR3 protein: AWSVGLAGEETQY

D gene: TRBD2
clone size: .
V gene: TRBV19
CDR3 protein: ASSPRGAGVVGELF

D gene: .
clone size: .
V gene: TRBV6-1
CDR3 protein: ASRYGLDNEQF

D gene: TRBD1
clone size: .
V gene: TRBV27
CDR3 protein: ASSRGQGDGYT

D gene: TRBD1
clone size: .
V gene: TRBV24-1
CDR3 protein: ATSDAGQPNQPQH

D gene: .
clone size: .
V gene: TRBV7-8
CDR3 protein: ASSPRDLLGNTIY

D gene: TRBD2
clone size: .
V gene: TRBV3-1/TRBV3-2
CDR3 protein: ASSPTSGGYNEQF

D gene: TRBD1
clone size: .
V gene: TRBV5-4
CDR3 protein: ASSSATGGASEAF

D gene: .
clone size: .
V gene: TRBV6-5
CDR3 protein: ASSYPPGTEAF

D gene: TRBD2
clone size: .
V gene: TRBV10-3
CDR3 protein: AISIAGGYTGELF

D gene: .
clone size: .
V gene: TRBV5-6
CDR3 protein: ASSKGTSYGYT

D gene: TRBD2
clone size: .
V gene: TRBV5-1
CDR3 protein: ASRGLAGTNEQF

D gene: .
clone size: .
V gene: TRBV28
CDR3 protein: ASSRPNYGYT

D gene: .
clone size: once
V gene: TRBV29-1
CDR3 protein: SVRFTEAF

D gene: .
clone size: .
V gene: TRBV5-1
CDR3 protein: ASSSGGSTTDTQY

D gene: TRBD2
clone size: once
V gene: TRBV7-9
CDR3 protein: ASSLSGSTETQY

D gene: TRBD1
clone size: .
V gene: TRBV27
CDR3 protein: ASSSTGTGTGYT

D gene: TRBD1
clone size: .
V gene: TRBV19
CDR3 protein: ASRTGIMNTEAF

D gene: .
clone size: .
V gene: TRBV3-1/TRBV3-2
CDR3 protein: ASSQDLLREQY

D gene: .
clone size: once
V gene: TRBV3-1/TRBV3-2
CDR3 protein: ASSPPPGYGYT

D gene: .
clone size: .
V gene: TRBV7-2
CDR3 protein: ASSLVTTGSYGYT

D gene: .
clone size: .
V gene: TRBV5-1
CDR3 protein: ASSLNEVRNEQF

D gene: .
clone size: .
V gene: TRBV10-3
CDR3 protein: ATLRQGGYNEQF

D gene: .
clone size: .
V gene: TRBV5-1
CDR3 protein: ASSFGRGLANEKLF

D gene: TRBD1
clone size: .
V gene: TRBV19
CDR3 protein: ASSIRQGRGYT

D gene: TRBD2
clone size: .
V gene: TRBV5-1
CDR3 protein: ASSQGLAGGWVDEQF

D gene: .
clone size: .
V gene: TRBV11-2
CDR3 protein: ASSPQVDTIY

D gene: .
clone size: .
V gene: TRBV5-1
CDR3 protein: ASSLPGEAEAF

D gene: TRBD2
clone size: .
V gene: TRBV11-3
CDR3 protein: ASSFWSGRAGETQY

D gene: TRBD2
clone size: .
V gene: TRBV3-1/TRBV3-2
CDR3 protein: ASSRGTSGRSF

D gene: .
clone size: few
V gene: TRBV6-5
CDR3 protein: ASLGSQGYT

D gene: TRBD2
clone size: .
V gene: TRBV6-2/TRBV6-3
CDR3 protein: ASSYSRGGGFENIQY

D gene: .
clone size: .
V gene: TRBV11-2
CDR3 protein: ASSVGLLNTEAF

D gene: .
clone size: few
V gene: TRBV10-1
CDR3 protein: ASSTLQGRSEAF

D gene: TRBD1
clone size: .
V gene: TRBV5-1
CDR3 protein: ASSSNRQGAVGYT